This entry features one TCR beta chain sequence. There is no known antigen for this receptor. Base qualities are not recorded, but no much larger clone differs from it by a single base. These data belong to a study of cytomegalovirus exposure and HLA in healthy donors listed by TCRdb under 2017. In the study overall: An earlier analysis of around 600 of the donors reported 250 to 300 Gb of sequence data and 117 million unique TCR beta sequences from 190 million or so T cells. Roughly 300 gigabases of sequencing data and some 85 million unique TCR sequences were included in an early release covering about 600 HLA-typed donors. Of the 398 genotyped donors, approximately 81% were placed in the genetic ancestry cluster associated with self-reported Caucasian donors. The study was designed to test whether signatures of past pathogen exposure could be identified by cataloging public T cell receptors. Using immunosequencing, the study profiled T cell repertoires from fewer than 700 subjects and related those repertoires to cytomegalovirus serostatus. In addition to the first cohort of approximately 650 subjects, a separate validation cohort of some 120 different subjects was used. High-throughput TCR immunosequencing, statistical association of individual TCRs with disease status, and machine learning were combined to predict cytomegalovirus infection status. To study patterns of TCR occurrence, a later analysis re-analyzed previously published TCR beta repertoires from 650 to 750 donors and added high-resolution HLA genotyping. The later analysis used no new phenotypic data to find candidate immune exposures, relying instead on TCR beta sequences and their occurrence across donors. An earlier analysis of nearly 600 of the donors applied high-throughput TCR beta sequencing to assess whether each TCR beta V gene segment acted as functional or pseudogenic. Donor age, sex, ethnicity and CMV serostatus were collected together with the repertoire data. Genome-wide SNP genotypes for about 55% of the roughly 670 donors were used in a later genetic analysis, which treated that subset as a discovery cohort. All discovery cohort repertoires had been generated using a single sequencing platform. Both class I and class II loci were covered by HLA typing, at four-digit resolution. The number of typed donors differed by locus: roughly 629-640 for A, B, C, DRB1 and DQB1; 522 for DQA1; 606 for DPA1; and 400 to 480 for DPB1. Several DR-DQ haplotypes were handled as single units for association and clustering because linkage in the cohort was strong. Across some 400 genotyped donors of the cohort, an average of roughly 230,000 unique TCR beta nucleotide sequences per donor were sequenced, and roughly a sixth of those sequences were non-productive. Results and caveats for the whole study, not just this receptor: The presence/absence analyses assumed that sequencing depth was roughly uniform across donors, and that assumption may not be true. A later analysis found that HLA-associated TCR beta chains were more clonally expanded and had lower generation probabilities than equally common non-associated chains. A further reported finding was that TCR beta sequences accurately predicted the HLA-A and HLA-B alleles for most subjects in the first cohort. The classifier was reported to diagnose cytomegalovirus status with high specificity and sensitivity in both the original and validation cohorts. In the study, approximately 160 TCR beta chains were listed as associated with cytomegalovirus. In an earlier analysis of 587 of the donors, most TCR beta V segments appeared in productive rearrangements about 87% or about 30% of the time, broadly matching IMGT annotations. Across donors, most TCR sequences were observed very rarely, whereas some public TCRs were present in many individuals. An association between a missense DCLRE1C variant and V-gene and J-gene trimming of TCR beta chains was found in a later genetic analysis and replicated in an independent cohort. When HLA alleles, especially DR and DQ, strongly co-occurred, TCR associations were difficult to assign to individual alleles. Because HLA typing was missing for some donors at each locus, association tests included only the typed subset. It was suggested by the authors that the approach could potentially be generalized to other disease states and immunological phenotypes. Correlated functional status among segregating V segments might reflect linkage disequilibrium, but an unknown experimental factor could not be ruled out. In vitro tests confirmed that three of the cytomegalovirus-associated TCR beta chains recognize cytomegalovirus antigens. CMV serostatus was the only immune exposure information available for the cohort. Some IMGT-functional V segments, including TRBV6-2 and TRBV6-3, could not be distinguished by the 87-base-pair reads and were therefore excluded. The sequencing pipeline was judged likely to have produced a cluster of highly shared sequence variants as a technical artifact. In a later analysis, several top co-occurrence clusters were reported to appear linked to parvovirus B19, influenza, CMV and Epstein-Barr virus. Only TCR beta chains were sequenced in this cohort, and the absence of alpha or paired-chain data limited detectable features. A later analysis associated 15,000 to 20,000 TCR beta sequences with specific HLA alleles at a false discovery rate of 0.05. According to a later analysis, TCR association rates differed among HLA loci, with DRB1 alleles showing the most associated TCRs and HLA-C alleles showing the fewest. In a later analysis, most CMV-associated TCR beta chains were found to appear HLA-restricted, with HLA associations seemingly driven largely by CMV exposure. The earlier analysis of approximately 540 of the donors excluded roughly 17 rarely observed V segments, including chromosome 9 orphons, because counts were too low. According to a later genetic analysis, donors in an Asian-associated ancestry cluster had fewer N-insertions in productive TCRs than the approximately 670-donor mean.

CDR1 and CDR2, looked up from the germline V gene (reference sequence), are SGHKS and YYEKEE. The trim is 8 bases for V and 2 bases for J, with a gap of 12 bases between the germline ends. The CDR3 holds 13 amino acids from the cysteine to the phenylalanine. Here the CDR3 DNA is all that survives: 39 bases in frame from base 1. The library came from the immunoSEQ multiplex PCR assay. A mixture of 60 forward primers for TCR Vbeta segments and 13 reverse primers for TCR Jbeta segments was used in the multiplex PCR. Amplification of the CDR3 region of rearranged TCR beta genes was performed with a multiplex PCR assay on genomic DNA. The amplified TCR beta libraries were sequenced on the Illumina HiSeq System as 87-base-pair reads. As for the original processing: In a later analysis, roughly 80 million unique TCR beta chains were counted across the roughly 670 repertoires, and roughly 10 million of these chains were shared by at least two donors. Raw reads were error-corrected and collapsed into unique sequences with a nearest-neighbor algorithm that merged closely related sequences to remove PCR and sequencing errors. To assign V, D and J gene segments, CDR3 sequences were aligned to IMGT reference sequences. For a sequence to be retained, a match of at least six nucleotides to both a V gene segment and a J gene segment was required. Rearrangements were called productive when the CDR3 lacked stop codons and stayed in frame with V and J; all others were non-productive. CDR3 was defined by IMGT convention, running from the second conserved V-encoded cysteine to the conserved J-encoded phenylalanine. Sequences without an unambiguous match to a single V gene segment were excluded from the earlier analysis of almost 600 of the donors. In an earlier analysis of a few hundred of the donors, V segments were called functional above 56.7% productive rearrangements and were called segregating when the between-donor standard deviation exceeded 5%. To diagnose cytomegalovirus status from the catalog of TCR beta chain sequences, a statistical classification framework was built. A later analysis assigned V and J genes by comparing TCR nucleotide sequences with IMGT/GENE-DB human TR gene sequences. Using the TCRdist pipeline, a later analysis assigned CDR3 sequences along with most-parsimonious VDJ recombination scenarios. A later analysis defined each TCR beta chain by its CDR3 amino acid sequence plus V-gene family, and excluded reads lacking a unique V-gene family. In a later analysis, around 600 highly shared, low-generation-probability nucleotide sequences were removed to address suspected cross-contamination and a sequencing artifact. In a later analysis, a clonal expansion index for each public chain was calculated from normalized within-repertoire ranks of inferred template counts. In a later analysis, generation probabilities were computed with a VDJ recombination model fitted to out-of-frame rearrangements, and the resulting probabilities were checked against IGoR. In a later analysis, TCR-TCR, TCR-HLA and TCR-CMV co-occurrence was scored with hypergeometric tests, and a repertoire-size bias correction was applied to TCR pairs. A later analysis estimated false discovery rates by permuting HLA or CMV assignments 20 times. In a later analysis, co-occurring TCRs were grouped using DBSCAN, and TCRdist sequence similarity was added for clustering within HLA-allele-positive subsets. Co-occurrence clustering excluded repertoires with fewer than 30,000 or more than 120,000 public chains, plus five with anomalous nucleotide sharing. TCRdb retrieved this table from immuneACCESS and kept in-frame rearrangements only. Not all clones are present; in checked studies, unresolved V genes account for under half, and no reason is known for the remainder. Clonal size and the V and J genes are those of that table, whereas D and trimming came from the DNA. Here the sample has some 200,000 clones; about four fifths occur a single time. The top ten constitute 1.5% to 1.7% of the sample.

The cohort was made up of 500 to 850 healthy bone marrow donors. At the time of sampling, every cohort member was nominally healthy, though immune exposures that went unrecorded were likely present. The donor tested CMV seropositive and was one of the 289 seropositive cohort members. A peripheral blood sample was provided by each donor, and peripheral blood mononuclear cells were used for TCR beta sequencing. Genomic DNA was extracted from the blood cell samples with the Qiagen DNeasy Blood Extraction Kit. The clonotype was recovered from a girl under 18 in good health and CMV-seropositive. The chain links TRBV5-5 with TRBJ2-3, with no confident D gene call. Source material: PBMCs. The DNA sequence is as follows: TGTGCCAGTTGCGAAGAATTCACAGATACGCAGTATTTT. Translated, it gives CASCEEFTDTQYF.